A few counts support the clone carrying this T cell receptor (beta chain). Its cognate antigen is unknown. This CDR3 is 15 amino acids long. Trimming left V 8 bases short and J 7 bases short, with 18 bases between. CDR1 MNHNY and CDR2 SVGAGI come from the germline V gene (reference sequence). This sample stems from a study of chemoradiotherapy in HPV16-positive cancers. Study-level background: Functional T-cell assays on a couple of HPV16-positive patients' cells defined candidate HPV-specific clones and common TCR motifs. Study-wide results and limits: During treatment, candidate HPV-specific clones and E7-related motifs expanded in tumor. Functional assays defining HPV-specific T cells used only a couple of HPV16-positive patients.

Clones were sequenced by immunoSEQ multiplex PCR, and TCRdb holds only the in-frame ones, with some missing. The sample carries 9,500 to 15,000 clones, around four fifths recorded once. The chain combines TRBV6-6 with TRBJ1-6, with TRBD1 as a possible D gene (6 bases). This sequence originates from a human donor with HPV-associated anogenital cancer. Sampling was conducted from a patient who underwent chemoradiotherapy. The CDR3 reads CASGVQTGQNSPLHF. The CDR3 region has the DNA TGTGCCAGCGGGGTTCAGACGGGACAAAATTCACCCCTCCACTTT.